This paragraph covers one T cell receptor beta chain sequence. No antigen is known for it. Stated treatment: about 20 received Ad26.COV2.S at low or high dose, single or two shots; five or six received placebo; per-sample allocation not given. Sampling occurred on day 63 after the first vaccine or placebo injection. This person who donated was an adult of 18-55 years in Boston. These data belong to a study of Ad26.COV2.S vaccination and SARS-CoV-2 variants. Background on the study: A participant enrolled in the COV1001 Ad26.COV2.S trial arm provided the sample. Intramuscularly, Ad26.COV2.S was given either once or twice, 56 days apart. General observations from the study: Breadth measured for non-spike TCRs was similar across vaccine and placebo recipients.

V lost 2 bases and J 4 bases, leaving 11 bases between the germline ends. Germline V gives CDR1 SNHLY, CDR2 FYNNEI. The CDR3 length is 14 residues. This table comes from immunoSEQ multiplex PCR, and its TCRdb copy is limited to in-frame clones, with some not included. The table includes some 420,000 clones, around 89% detected once. The chain combines TRBV2 with TRBJ1-2, with D tentatively TRBD1 (5 bases). The clonotype was recovered from a person between 18 and 65 years old who received the Ad26.COV2.S COVID-19 vaccine or a placebo. The sequenced sample was peripheral blood, obtained in a trial of Ad26.COV2.S vaccine versus placebo. In DNA, the CDR3 is TGTGCCAGCAGTGAAAGGCAGGGCCGCTATGGCTACACCTTC. It codes for CASSERQGRYGYTF.